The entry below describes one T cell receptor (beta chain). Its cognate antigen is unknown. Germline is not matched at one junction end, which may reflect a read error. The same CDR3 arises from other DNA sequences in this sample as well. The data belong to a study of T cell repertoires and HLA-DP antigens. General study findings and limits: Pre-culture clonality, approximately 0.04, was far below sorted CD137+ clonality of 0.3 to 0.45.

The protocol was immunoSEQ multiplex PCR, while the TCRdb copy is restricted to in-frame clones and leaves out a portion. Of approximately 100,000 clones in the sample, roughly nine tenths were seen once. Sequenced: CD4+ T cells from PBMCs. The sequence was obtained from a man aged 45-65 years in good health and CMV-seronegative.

The CDR3, as DNA: TGCAGCGCCGTAACACAAGGGGGCGCAGGGGCCAAAAACATTCAATACTTC. As protein: CSAVTQGGAGAKNIQYF. The V gene is TRBV29-1, the J gene TRBJ2-4; 7 bases fit TRBD1. CDR3 length: 17 amino acids. CDR1 and CDR2 (germline): SQVTM, ANQGSEA.